Listed here is a single TCR beta chain. Method: immunoSEQ multiplex PCR; TCRdb's copy keeps in-frame clones and lacks some. The profile shows about 510,000 clones, approximately 79% of them singletons. This entry belongs to a study of shared clonotypes between healthy human individuals. V shed 7 bases and J 3 bases; nucleotides not matched to a gene: 9. This CDR3 spans 15 amino acids. CDR1 and CDR2 from the germline V gene are SNHLY and FYNNEI. This chain uses TRBV2 with TRBJ2-7; 10 nucleotides align to TRBD2. The specimen was PBMCs. This receptor was taken from a woman between 40 and 55 years old in good health. Some clones in this sample may be carry-over from other donors' samples. CDR3 DNA: TGTGCCAGCAAAGGGGACAGCGGGAGGGGCTACGAGCAGTACTTC. Translation: CASKGDSGRGYEQYF.